The 17 T cell receptor beta chains in this list originate from one sample, sequenced in a study of T cell responses to AZD1222 COVID-19 vaccine. Here immunoSEQ multiplex PCR was the method, and the copy in TCRdb shows in-frame clones only, minus some. The sample shows about 130,000 clones, approximately 93% of them seen only once. Specimen: peripheral blood, collected on day 0 of AZD1222 vaccination. The receptors stem from an adult in good health.

This rearrangement joins TRBV12-3 or TRBV12-4 to TRBJ2-1; weak D call: TRBD2 (5 bases). Trimming took 5 bases from V and 9 from J, leaving 11 bases between them. The CDR3 length is 12 residues. For the CDR3, the DNA is TGTGCCAGCAGTATCACGGCGGGTGAGCAGTTCTTC. It encodes CASSITAGEQFF.

The V call is TRBV7-9, the J call TRBJ1-2, with D unclear. V gave up 5 bases and J gave up 4 bases, with 17 bases separating them. Germline lookup yields CDR1 SEHNR and CDR2 FQNEAQ (reference sequence). This CDR3 contains 15 residues. The CDR3 DNA is TGTGCCAGCAGCGTCCAGGCAGGTGGCACCTATGGCTACACCTTC. Its translation: CASSVQAGGTYGYTF.

The genes are TRBV20-1 and TRBJ1-1; D uncertain. CDR1 is DFQATT, CDR2 SNEGSKA, per germline (reference sequence). Trimming shortened V by 2 bases and J by 3 bases, and 4 bases separated the two germline ends. The CDR3 has 11 residues. This CDR3 is CSARLDTEAFF. The CDR3, as DNA: TGCAGTGCTAGACTGGACACTGAAGCTTTCTTT.

This chain's CDR3 is CASSVSWGTGTQPQHF. The CDR3 DNA reads as TGTGCCAGCAGTGTATCGTGGGGGACAGGGACCCAGCCCCAGCATTTT. The chain recombines TRBV6-1 with TRBJ1-5, with 9 nucleotides matching TRBD1. CDR3 length: 16 residues. Germline values: CDR1 MNHNS, CDR2 SASEGT. V was pared by 4 bases and J by 7 bases, with 11 bases of the junction left unmatched.

This clone was detected once. J is TRBJ2-1 and V is TRBV27; 10 positions agree with TRBD2. This CDR3 comprises 14 residues. V lost 0 bases and J lost 8; bases outside the gene matches: 1. Per the germline V gene, CDR1 is MNHEY and CDR2 is SMNVEV (reference sequence). The CDR3 DNA follows: TGTGCCAGCAGTTTATCAACTAGCGGGGATGAGCAGTTCTTC. Amino acids: CASSLSTSGDEQFF.

The chain links TRBV7-2 to TRBJ1-2; 9 bases match TRBD1. Trimming took 2 bases from V and 4 from J; bases not matched to a gene: 2. Germline lookup yields CDR1 SGHTA and CDR2 FQGNSA. CDR3 size: 14 residues. The CDR3 sequence: CASSLSTGGYGYTF. The CDR3 DNA is TGTGCCAGCAGCTTATCGACAGGGGGCTATGGCTACACCTTC.

The J gene is TRBJ2-1, the V gene TRBV10-3, with a possible D match to TRBD1 (6 bases). V lost 6 bases and J lost 4, with 16 bases in between. Looked up from germline, CDR1 is ENHRY and CDR2 is SYGVKD. This CDR3 region has 15 residues. CDR3 sequence reads: CAISGTGSGYNEQFF. Written as DNA, the CDR3 is TGTGCCATCAGCGGTACAGGGTCGGGGTACAATGAGCAGTTCTTC.

The CDR3 protein is CASSQARASGRRADTQYF. Written as DNA, the CDR3 is TGCGCCAGCAGCCAGGCTCGGGCTAGCGGGAGGCGGGCAGATACGCAGTATTTT. This rearrangement joins TRBV4-3 to TRBJ2-3; 11 bases agree with TRBD2. J gave up 4 bases and V 3 bases, and 12 bases lay outside the gene matches. Germline V gene data show CDR1 as LGHNA and CDR2 as YSLEER. CDR3 length: 18 amino acids.

The chain is built from TRBV30 and TRBJ1-1; 8 bases align to TRBD1. The ends lost 6 bases at V and 4 bases at J; junction bases unmatched: 13. The CDR3 runs 15 residues. Germline lookup yields CDR1 GTSNPN and CDR2 SVGIG (reference sequence). DNA for the CDR3: TGTGCCTGCGGACAGGGTTTGGGGGTTAGCACTGAAGCTTTCTTT. This sequence encodes CACGQGLGVSTEAFF.

The V gene is TRBV5-8, the J gene TRBJ1-1, with D uncertain. This CDR3 is 13 amino acids long. The V end was cut by 5 bases, the J end by 3 bases, with 11 bases between. Per the germline V gene, CDR1 is SGHTS and CDR2 is YDEGEE. The CDR3 loop is CASRVLVDTEAFF. In nucleotides, the CDR3 is TGTGCCAGCAGGGTCCTGGTGGACACTGAAGCTTTCTTT.

The chain links TRBV9 to TRBJ1-6; TRBD1 matches at 8 bases. The CDR3 contains 17 residues. The V gene's germline CDR1 is SGDLS and CDR2 YYNGEE. V was clipped by 3 bases and J by 5 bases; unmatched bases: 10. The CDR3 DNA reads TGTGCCAGCAGCGAAAACGTAGTGACAGGGGATAATTCACCCCTCCACTTT. Its protein is CASSENVVTGDNSPLHF.

The gene calls are TRBV10-3 and TRBJ2-7; no clear D gene. Trimming cost V 0 bases and J 0 bases, with 12 bases left between them. This CDR3 has 16 residues. In germline, CDR1 is ENHRY, CDR2 SYGVKD. The CDR3 protein is CAISESGQVSSYEQYF. In DNA form, the CDR3 reads TGTGCCATCAGTGAGTCTGGCCAGGTGAGCTCCTACGAGCAGTACTTC.

The rearrangement joins TRBV4-1 to TRBJ2-2; D call uncertain. The CDR3 runs 13 residues. CDR1 is MGHRA, CDR2 YSYEKL, per germline. Trimming removed 3 bases from V and 7 bases from J, with 9 bases in between. CDR3 region: CASSHGRGGELFF. In DNA, the CDR3 is TGCGCCAGCAGCCATGGACGTGGCGGGGAGCTGTTTTTT.

The genes are TRBV28 and TRBJ1-1; a possible D gene is TRBD1 (5 bases). V was pared by 2 bases and J by 3 bases, with 7 bases between. Germline CDR1 is MDHEN and CDR2 is SYDVKM. The CDR3 consists of 13 residues. CDR3 sequence (DNA): TGTGCCAGCAGTTTAAAGGGGTACACTGAAGCTTTCTTT. Translated: CASSLKGYTEAFF.

Details on this clone: The same CDR3 also results from other DNA sequences found in this sample. The chain employs TRBV19 and TRBJ1-5, with TRBD1 identical over 7 bases. The V gene's germline CDR1 is LNHDA and CDR2 SQIVND (reference sequence). The CDR3 covers 13 residues. The ends lost 9 bases at V and 4 bases at J; junction bases unmatched: 6. The CDR3 sequence is CASGGTANQPQHF. The CDR3 bases are TGTGCCAGCGGAGGGACAGCAAATCAGCCCCAGCATTTT.

This chain joins TRBV6-5 and TRBJ2-2; perhaps D is TRBD1 or TRBD2 (6 bases each). V dropped 4 bases and J dropped 6 bases, with 12 bases sitting between them. Germline values: CDR1 MNHEY, CDR2 SVGAGI. CDR3 length: 14 residues. The CDR3: CASSLEGDPGELFF. CDR3 nucleotide sequence: TGTGCCAGCAGTTTGGAGGGGGACCCCGGGGAGCTGTTTTTT.

The V and J genes are TRBV4-2 and TRBJ1-3; TRBD1 might be the D (6 bases). The CDR3 has 17 residues. The germline V and J ends were trimmed by 0 bases and 4 bases, with 16 bases remaining between them. Germline V gives CDR1 LGHNA, CDR2 YNFKEQ. The CDR3 sequence: CASSQERGGMKGNTIYF. CDR3 in DNA: TGTGCCAGCAGCCAAGAAAGAGGGGGTATGAAGGGAAACACCATATATTTT.